Each of the 3 T cell receptor beta chains below was sequenced from the same sample in a study of cytomegalovirus exposure and HLA in healthy donors. PCR used 60 Vbeta primers and 13 Jbeta primers. Here immunoSEQ multiplex PCR was the method, and the copy in TCRdb shows in-frame clones only, minus some. Found here are 30,000 to 35,000 clones; the top ten clones hold under 2%. The source material was PBMCs. These receptors all come from a woman aged 40 to 55 in good health and CMV-seropositive.

CDR3 residues: CASSAPFLAADDNEQFF. DNA of the CDR3: TGTGCCAGCAGCGCTCCATTTTTGGCGGCCGATGACAATGAGCAGTTCTTC. The chain couples TRBV11-2 to TRBJ2-1, with unresolved D. With 5 bases removed from V and 5 bases from J, the gap between germline ends came to 22 bases. The CDR3 spans 17 residues. Germline CDR1 SGHAT, CDR2 FQNNGV.

The chain couples TRBV5-5 to TRBJ1-1; D possibly corresponds to TRBD1 (6 bases). The V end was cut by 4 bases, the J end by 1 base, with 11 bases between. CDR1 SGHKS and CDR2 YYEKEE come from the germline V gene (reference sequence). The CDR3 loop spans 14 amino acids. The CDR3 DNA sequence: TGTGCCAGCAGCCGGGGGGCGGGGAACACTGAAGCTTTCTTT. It translates to CASSRGAGNTEAFF.

V and J are TRBV18 and TRBJ2-1; possibly TRBD2 for D (6 bases). V shed 0 bases and J shed 10 bases, with 10 bases lying between them. The CDR3 sequence is 13 residues long. The germline gives CDR1 KGHSH, CDR2 LQKENI. The DNA of the CDR3 is TGTGCCAGCTCACCACCGTTGGCGGGGGAGCAGTTCTTC. Translated: CASSPPLAGEQFF.